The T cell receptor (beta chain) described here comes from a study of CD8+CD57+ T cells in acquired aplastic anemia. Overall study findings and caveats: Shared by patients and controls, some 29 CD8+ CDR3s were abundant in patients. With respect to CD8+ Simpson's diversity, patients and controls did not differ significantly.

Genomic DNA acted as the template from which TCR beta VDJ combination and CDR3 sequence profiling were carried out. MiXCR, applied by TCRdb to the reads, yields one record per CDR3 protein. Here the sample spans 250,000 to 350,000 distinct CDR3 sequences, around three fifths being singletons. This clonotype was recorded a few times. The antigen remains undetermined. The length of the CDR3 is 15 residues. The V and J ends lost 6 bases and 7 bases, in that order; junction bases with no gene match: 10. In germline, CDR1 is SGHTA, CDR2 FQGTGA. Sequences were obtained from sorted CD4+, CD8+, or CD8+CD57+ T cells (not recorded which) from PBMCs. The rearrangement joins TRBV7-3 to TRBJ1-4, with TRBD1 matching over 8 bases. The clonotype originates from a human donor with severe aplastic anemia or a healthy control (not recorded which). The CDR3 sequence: CASSSGQGSFEKLFF. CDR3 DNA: TGTGCCAGCAGTTCCGGACAGGGTTCGTTTGAAAAACTGTTTTTT.